This entry features one T cell receptor beta chain sequence. The antigen remains undetermined. Germline V gives CDR1 MNHEY, CDR2 SVGAGI. Trimming cost V 0 bases and J 2 bases, with 13 bases left between them. The CDR3 extends over 16 amino acids. These data are taken from a study of a mutant IDH1 vaccine in newly diagnosed glioma. Overall study context: The first vaccination came 4-6 weeks after radiotherapy alone, or with temozolomide cycles. The earlier regimen, radiotherapy, temozolomide, or both, was most often both. Study outcomes and limitations: Seemingly, pseudoprogression had no relation to changes in the top peripheral T cell clonotypes. Immune responses induced by the vaccine were seen in 80% to 95% of patients, spanning multiple MHC alleles.

Time point in this sample: week 23, last vaccination. Each dose of the vaccine consisted of 300 ug of mutant IDH1 20-mer peptide, with topical imiquimod. The method was immunoSEQ multiplex PCR; TCRdb's version includes in-frame clones alone and lacks a portion of them. Among around 78,000 clones listed, almost 85% were seen once. Here the sequenced sample was PBMCs, taken from a glioma patient whose treatment included an IDH1 peptide vaccine. This receptor was obtained from a man aged 30 to 45 with glioma. Some clones in this sample may be carry-over from other donors' samples. The chain employs TRBV6-5 and TRBJ1-2; D is uncertain. Here the CDR3 reads CASSYSAGRGNYGYTF. In nucleotides, the CDR3 is TGTGCCAGCAGTTACTCGGCCGGGCGAGGAAACTATGGCTACACCTTC.